One and the same sample provided the 10 T cell receptor beta chains below, sequenced in a study of control samples from healthy donors and cancer patients. Clones were sequenced by immunoSEQ multiplex PCR, and TCRdb holds only the in-frame ones, with some missing. The sample consists of some 100,000 clones, about 90% of them appearing once. Sequencing was done on a sample of blood. These receptors were obtained from a woman aged 45-65 years in good health.

With regard to this clone: One end of the junction varies from germline; a read error may be responsible. The chain links TRBV7-2 to TRBJ1-1, with no clear D. From germline, CDR1 is SGHTA and CDR2 FQGNSA. This CDR3 contains 14 residues. CDR3 protein: CASTLGILNTEAFF. DNA for the CDR3: TGTGCCAGCACCTTAGGGATATTGAACACTGAAGCTTTCTTT.

The chain couples TRBV18 to TRBJ2-7; D is uncertain. Trimming pared 3 bases from V and 7 bases from J, leaving 10 bases between. The CDR3 totals 12 residues. CDR1 KGHSH and CDR2 LQKENI come from the germline V gene. Here the CDR3 reads CASSPGRVEQYF. In nucleotides, the CDR3 is TGTGCCAGCTCACCCGGGCGAGTGGAGCAGTACTTC.

The chain joins TRBV5-4 to TRBJ1-2, with D possibly matching TRBD1 (5 bases). V lost 4 bases, J lost 2 bases, and 12 bases lay in between. This CDR3 has 14 amino acids. Germline assignment: CDR1 SGHNT and CDR2 YYREEE (reference sequence). CDR3 protein: CASSPPGPNYGYTF. The CDR3 nucleotides are TGTGCCAGCAGCCCGCCGGGACCCAACTATGGCTACACCTTC.

This rearrangement joins TRBV10-1 to TRBJ2-7; 7 bases line up with TRBD1. The CDR3 has 14 amino acids. Germline-derived CDR1 and CDR2 are WNHNN and SYGVQD (reference sequence). J gave up 4 bases and V 5 bases, and 8 bases lay outside the gene matches. CDR3 residues: CASSPGQTFYEQYF. Here the CDR3 DNA reads TGCGCCAGCAGTCCGGGACAGACTTTTTACGAGCAGTACTTC.

V gene TRBV11-2 combines with J gene TRBJ2-2; D is ambiguous. Germline CDR1 reads SGHAT; CDR2 reads FQNNGV. Trimming stripped 3 bases from V and 7 bases from J, with 6 bases between. This CDR3 region has 12 residues. Here the CDR3 reads CASSFGRGELFF. Here the CDR3 DNA reads TGTGCCAGCAGCTTCGGACGCGGGGAGCTGTTTTTT.

This sequence joins TRBV7-2 and TRBJ2-2; D ambiguous. Germline V gene sequence: CDR1 SGHTA, CDR2 FQGNSA. The germline V and J ends were trimmed by 5 bases and 1 base, with 11 bases remaining between them. The CDR3 is 15 residues long. The CDR3 DNA reads as TGTGCCAGCAGCCCTGAAAGACTGAACACCGGGGAGCTGTTTTTT. The encoded protein is CASSPERLNTGELFF.

There are a few counts of this clone. The chain is built from TRBV7-9 and TRBJ2-1, with TRBD1 as a possible D gene (6 bases). CDR3 length equals 15 residues. CDR1 and CDR2 (germline): SEHNR, FQNEAQ (reference sequence). Trimming stripped 5 bases from V and 3 bases from J, with 14 bases between. CDR3 residues: CASSQGTADYNEQFF. The CDR3 region has the DNA TGTGCCAGCAGCCAGGGGACGGCTGACTACAATGAGCAGTTCTTC.

The CDR3 DNA is TGTGCCAGCAGCCCGGGACAGGGTTTAGGGACCCAGTACTTC. Translation gives CASSPGQGLGTQYF. The chain uses TRBV7-2 and TRBJ2-5; 9 bases are shared with TRBD1. CDR3 size: 14 residues. V lost 5 bases and J lost 7; bases outside the gene matches: 8. In germline, CDR1 is SGHTA, CDR2 FQGNSA.

V usage is TRBV11-2 and J usage is TRBJ2-1; TRBD2 matches at 8 bases. The CDR3 extends over 15 amino acids. CDR1 and CDR2 from the germline V gene are SGHAT and FQNNGV. V was pared by 2 bases and J by 8 bases, with 8 bases of the junction left unmatched. The CDR3 DNA reads as TGTGCCAGCAGCTTACGGGAGGGCCATAATGATGAGCAGTTCTTC. Translated, it gives CASSLREGHNDEQFF.

This chain joins TRBV3-1 (or the pseudogene TRBV3-2) and TRBJ2-2, with D unclear. The germline CDR1 and CDR2 sequences are LGHDT and YNNKEL (reference sequence). The CDR3 runs to 16 residues. Between the trimmed V and J ends, which lost 1 base and 3 bases, there was a span of 12 bases. The CDR3 loop is CASSQVHVADTGELFF. In DNA, the CDR3 is TGTGCCAGCAGCCAAGTCCATGTCGCAGACACCGGGGAGCTGTTTTTT.